This T cell receptor beta chain is from a study of blood T cell repertoires in COVID-19. Across the study: The United States, Italy and Spain were the sources of the acute and convalescent COVID-19 samples.

CDR1 is LGHDT, CDR2 YNNKEL, per germline (reference sequence). V lost 4 bases to trimming and J lost 9 bases, with 13 bases between them. The CDR3 length is 13 residues. Some clones are missing from TCRdb's copy, which holds only in-frame ones; the method was immunoSEQ multiplex PCR. The profile shows 300,000 to 450,000 clones, around 84% of them singletons. The rearrangement uses TRBV3-1 (or the pseudogene TRBV3-2) and TRBJ2-1; D is unclear. The sequenced material came from peripheral blood. This sequence originates from a woman between 18 and 29 years old with acute or convalescent COVID-19. CDR3: CASSLYGGGEQFF. The CDR3 DNA reads as TGTGCCAGCAGCCTATATGGCGGTGGTGAGCAGTTCTTC.